This T cell receptor (beta chain) was profiled in a study of blood T cells in healthy people across ages (dated by TCRdb to between 2014 and 2016). Some background on the complete study: In model experiments, template switching captured roughly one uniquely barcoded TCR beta cDNA molecule for every two T cells. Age-related changes in TCR beta repertoire diversity were measured in the study by deep sequencing normalized with unique cDNA molecular identifiers. Donors were grouped into four age groups: young (average approximately 15 years), middle-aged (roughly 38), aged (around 56) and long-lived (around 80). To avoid experimental bias, donors of different ages were randomly spread across the sequencing lanes. Using the same blood draw, the study looked at two additional independent replicas of 1 million unique cDNA reads for two donors, one aged 18 to 30 and the other aged 80 or older.

As concerns this clonotype: Its antigen remains undetermined. Base qualities were left out, and no much larger clone turns up one base away.

General findings and caveats noted by the study authors: Observed TCR beta diversity per million T cells fell roughly linearly with age, and a significant reduction was already apparent by age around 44. Estimates of total diversity from one million sequenced T cells were regarded as lower bounds and underestimates. Conclusive comparison of naive and antigen-experienced compartments was prevented by the profiling of bulk unsorted PBMCs. The long-lived group showed more naive CD4+ T cells, fewer expanded clones and increased TCR diversity than the aged group, suggesting age selection. The percentage of naive T cells measured by flow cytometry correlated strongly with observed TCR beta diversity. Donor CMV infection status was unknown, potentially confounding age-related changes in expanded clonotypes.

CDR1 is given as SNHLY and CDR2 as FYNNEI, both from the germline V gene. The CDR3, cysteine through phenylalanine, is 15 amino acids long. The kept DNA is CDR3 alone, 45 bases in frame from the first base. The junction carries 21 bases between V and J, which are trimmed by 8 bases and 7 bases respectively. Donors were a few dozen systemically healthy Caucasian individuals from Russia aged roughly 6 to 95 years. Each donor gave ten milliliters of peripheral blood, collected into EDTA-treated Vacutainer tubes. Ficoll-Paque density-gradient centrifugation was used to isolate PBMCs, with at least 7 million per sample. Total RNA was extracted from PBMCs with Trizol reagent, with at least 5.5 micrograms obtained per sample. For every donor, an aliquot of PBMCs went through flow cytometry to measure the percentages of naive CD45RAhigh/CD27high T cells. To prepare the library, 5' RACE was applied. Instrument used: Illumina HiSeq 2500. A second PCR of about 7 to 12 cycles was performed with a sample-barcoded 5' primer and a J-beta primer mix. A unique molecular identifier was introduced onto each TCR beta cDNA molecule by a template-switch 5' adaptor carrying 12 random nucleotides. At least 2.5 million CDR3-containing paired-end reads were obtained from each sample. First-strand cDNA synthesis was performed from all RNA using the Mint cDNA synthesis kit, with priming by a TRBC-specific oligonucleotide. After uracil-DNA glycosylase treatment, a first 18-cycle PCR used universal primers M1SS and BC2_uni_R on all cDNA. Per the original workflow: For normalization, 1 million high-quality reads, each with a distinct molecular identifier, were randomly selected from each sample. Instead of being binned into consensus sequences, reads that shared molecular identifiers were thrown out. CDR3 identification, clonotype clustering and error correction used MiTCR with a Q25 quality threshold and the strictest error-elimination algorithm. A nonparametric unseen species model using Euler transformation provided a lower-bound estimate of total TCR beta diversity. The public reads were quality trimmed at Q25 with fastp and then assembled into clones with MiXCR by TCRdb, keeping productive beta chains. Every CDR3 protein is listed once, alongside the most common genes and DNA of its rows. The V and J calls come from TCRdb's annotation, not from the publication. For this sample there are 600,000 or so distinct CDR3 sequences; around 31% appear just once. Together, the top ten hold less than 20% of the sample.

This receptor chain uses TRBV2 and TRBJ1-5; the D region possibly corresponds to TRBD1 (6 bases align). Sequenced: blood. The TCR comes from a woman at least 80 years old in good health. The CDR3 reads as follows: CASSGLGGAGQPQHF. Here is the DNA: TGTGCCAGCTCCGGCCTTGGGGGGGCAGGCCAGCCCCAGCATTTT.